The entry below gives a single TCR beta chain sequence along with its context. The antigen is not known. Both 60 Vbeta primers and 13 Jbeta primers went into the PCR. Original data processing: Approximately 87 million unique TCR beta chains, roughly 11 million shared, were counted in a later analysis. Profiling relied on immunoSEQ multiplex PCR, and the TCRdb table lists in-frame clones only, not all of them. D and trimming come from the DNA, and the V and J calls and clone size come from that table. This table holds about 110,000 clones, 65% to 75% found once. Germline-derived CDR1 and CDR2 are KGHSH and LQKENI. The CDR3 consists of 15 residues. V was clipped by 3 bases and J by 6 bases, with 14 bases between them. This specimen belongs to a study of cytomegalovirus exposure and HLA in healthy donors. General study points: A prior analysis recorded that most TCR beta V segments were productive about 87% or about 30% of the time. Association of a missense DCLRE1C variant with TCR beta V- and J-gene trimming was reported in a later analysis.

The rearrangement links TRBV18 to TRBJ2-2, with a weak D call TRBD1 (6 bases). The sequence came from a female donor in good health and CMV-seronegative. What was sequenced was PBMCs. The CDR3 is CASSPQTGSAGELFF. The CDR3, as DNA: TGTGCCAGCTCACCTCAAACAGGGTCGGCCGGGGAGCTGTTTTTT.